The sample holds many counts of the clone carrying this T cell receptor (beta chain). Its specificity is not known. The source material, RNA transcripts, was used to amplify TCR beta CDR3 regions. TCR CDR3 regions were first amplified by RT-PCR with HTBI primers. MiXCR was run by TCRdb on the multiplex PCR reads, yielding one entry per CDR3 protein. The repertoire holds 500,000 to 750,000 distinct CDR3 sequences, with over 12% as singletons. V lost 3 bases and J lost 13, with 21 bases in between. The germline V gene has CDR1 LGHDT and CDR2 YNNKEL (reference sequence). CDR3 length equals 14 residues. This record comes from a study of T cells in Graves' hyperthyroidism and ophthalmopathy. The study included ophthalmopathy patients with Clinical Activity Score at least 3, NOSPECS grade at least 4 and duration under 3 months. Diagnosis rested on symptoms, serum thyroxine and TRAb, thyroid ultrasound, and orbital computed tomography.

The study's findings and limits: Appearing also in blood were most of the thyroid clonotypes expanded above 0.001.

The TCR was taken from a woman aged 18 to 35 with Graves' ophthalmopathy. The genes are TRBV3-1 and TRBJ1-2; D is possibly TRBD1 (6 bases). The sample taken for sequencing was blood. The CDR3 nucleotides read TGTGCCAGCAGCCAGACATTGTGGACAGAAGGTTCCACCTTC. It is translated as CASSQTLWTEGSTF.